Listed below are T cell receptor beta chains from one sample, sequenced in a study of human versus mouse CDR3 diversity and MHC coevolution. TCRdb's table, derived via immunoSEQ multiplex PCR, lists solely in-frame clones and lacks some. The repertoire includes over 60,000 clones, 92% of them detected once, and about 0.14% sits in the top ten. The sequencing sample was made of naive CD4+ T cells from blood. The receptors come from a person aged 30 to 69 in good health. The CDR3 runs from the conserved cysteine through the conserved F or W. The order of the fields is D gene, clone size, V gene, J gene, CDR3 DNA, CDR3 protein. A D gene is named only where the DNA matches it firmly. For some rows the clone size is stated as once, few or many, or as a class when expanded; others skip it.

D: -; size: -; V: TRBV4-1; J: TRBJ1-2; DNA: TGCGCCAGCAGCCAACCCCGTGACAGCCGGCGGGGTGGCTACACCTTC; CDR3: CASSQPRDSRRGGYTF
D: -; size: few; V: TRBV2; J: TRBJ1-4; DNA: TGTGCCAGCAGTCTTACTTCTGAAAAACTGTTTTTT; CDR3: CASSLTSEKLFF
D: -; size: -; V: TRBV19; J: TRBJ2-3; DNA: TGTGCCAGTAGTCCCCGAGGGGGTACGCAGTATTTT; CDR3: CASSPRGGTQYF
D: -; size: -; V: TRBV15; J: TRBJ2-7; DNA: TGTGCCACCAGCAGGAATCGGGGGAGCTACGAGCAGTACTTC; CDR3: CATSRNRGSYEQYF
D: -; size: -; V: TRBV20-1; J: TRBJ1-1; DNA: TGCTGTGGACAGAGGAACACTGAAGCTTTCTTT; CDR3: CCGQRNTEAFF
D: -; size: -; V: TRBV10-3; J: TRBJ2-1; DNA: TGTGCCTCCCAGGGGACCAACAATGAGCAGTTCTTC; CDR3: CASQGTNNEQFF
D: -; size: -; V: TRBV27; J: TRBJ1-4; DNA: TGTGCCAGCAGCCCCGTGACTGGCCGCGGGGAAAATGAAAAACTGTTTTTT; CDR3: CASSPVTGRGENEKLFF
D: -; size: -; V: TRBV5-1; J: TRBJ1-2; DNA: TGCGCCAGCAAAGAAGACGGAGCTAACTATGGCTACACCTTC; CDR3: CASKEDGANYGYTF
D: -; size: few; V: TRBV21-1; J: TRBJ2-5; DNA: TGTGCCAGCAGCAATGGGACTAGCGGGGGGCTCCCCTTGGAGACCCAGTACTTC; CDR3: CASSNGTSGGLPLETQYF
D: -; size: once; V: TRBV30; J: TRBJ2-3; DNA: TGTGCCTGGAGTGCCTGGGGACTTCACCAGCGCGCAGATACGCAGTATTTT; CDR3: CAWSAWGLHQRADTQYF
D: TRBD1; size: -; V: TRBV5-5; J: TRBJ1-1; DNA: TGTGCCAGCAGCCTAACAGGGGAGACTGAAGCTTTCTTT; CDR3: CASSLTGETEAFF
D: -; size: -; V: TRBV11-2; J: TRBJ2-3; DNA: TGTGCCAGCAGCCCAGACACAGATACGCAGTATTTT; CDR3: CASSPDTDTQYF
D: TRBD1; size: once; V: TRBV19; J: TRBJ1-1; DNA: TGTGCCAGTAGTGGCTTACCGGGACAGGAGAGGGCTTTCTTT; CDR3: CASSGLPGQERAFF
D: TRBD1; size: -; V: TRBV18; J: TRBJ2-7; DNA: TGTGCCAGCTCACCACCGGGACAGGGGGCCTACGAGCAGTACTTC; CDR3: CASSPPGQGAYEQYF
D: TRBD1; size: -; V: TRBV6-1; J: TRBJ2-2; DNA: TGTGCCAGCAGTGAAGATCACGACAGGGCTGGGGCCGGGGAGCTGTTTTTT; CDR3: CASSEDHDRAGAGELFF
D: TRBD1; size: -; V: TRBV6-1; J: TRBJ2-1; DNA: TGTGCCAGCAGTGAAATAAGGGGGCGGAAAGATGAGCAGTTCTTC; CDR3: CASSEIRGRKDEQFF
D: TRBD1; size: -; V: TRBV29-1; J: TRBJ2-6; DNA: TGCAGCGTAAGACAGGGTTCGACTGGGGCCAACGTCCTGACTTTC; CDR3: CSVRQGSTGANVLTF
D: TRBD2; size: -; V: TRBV5-4; J: TRBJ2-7; DNA: TGTGCCAGCAGCTCCAGCGGGACTAGCGGGAGGCTCAACGAGCAGTACTTC; CDR3: CASSSSGTSGRLNEQYF
D: TRBD2; size: -; V: TRBV5-6; J: TRBJ2-3; DNA: TGTGCCAGCAGCTCCCGGCGGGGGGCCTGGGATACGCAGTATTTT; CDR3: CASSSRRGAWDTQYF
D: TRBD1; size: -; V: TRBV6-5; J: TRBJ1-2; DNA: TGTGCCAGCAGTTACGGGGTTGGACAGGCTAACTATGGCTACACCTTC; CDR3: CASSYGVGQANYGYTF
D: TRBD2; size: -; V: TRBV4-1; J: TRBJ2-3; DNA: TGCGCCAGCAGCCAAGCTCCGGGACGGTGGGGACTAGCGGGTACAGATACGCAGTATTTT; CDR3: CASSQAPGRWGLAGTDTQYF
D: -; size: -; V: TRBV9; J: TRBJ1-1; DNA: TGTGCCAGCAGCGTAATACATCCGCCCCTGACTGAAGCTTTCTTT; CDR3: CASSVIHPPLTEAFF
D: -; size: -; V: TRBV5-1; J: TRBJ1-1; DNA: TGCGCCAGCAGCTTGGACAGGCAGAACACTGAAGCTTTCTTT; CDR3: CASSLDRQNTEAFF
D: TRBD2; size: once; V: TRBV9; J: TRBJ2-7; DNA: TGTGCCAGCAGCCCGACGGGAGGCCCCTACGAGCAGTACTTC; CDR3: CASSPTGGPYEQYF
D: -; size: -; V: TRBV6-1; J: TRBJ1-3; DNA: TGTGCCAGCAGTGAAATCCATAGCTCTGGAAACACCATATATTTT; CDR3: CASSEIHSSGNTIYF
D: TRBD2; size: -; V: TRBV4-1; J: TRBJ2-3; DNA: TGCGCCAGCAGCCGGGGACTAGCGGGAGGAGATACGCAGTATTTT; CDR3: CASSRGLAGGDTQYF
D: TRBD1; size: -; V: TRBV18; J: TRBJ2-7; DNA: TGTGCCAGCTCACCAGGAACGACAGGGGGTAGTTACGAGCAGTACTTC; CDR3: CASSPGTTGGSYEQYF
D: TRBD2; size: -; V: TRBV4-1; J: TRBJ2-1; DNA: TGCGCCAGCAGCCAAGCGGGAGGGGGTTACAATGAGCAGTTCTTC; CDR3: CASSQAGGGYNEQFF
D: TRBD1; size: -; V: TRBV6-1; J: TRBJ1-1; DNA: TGTGCCAGCAGAGAAGGACAGGGGAACACTGAAGCTTTCTTT; CDR3: CASREGQGNTEAFF
D: TRBD1; size: -; V: TRBV6-6; J: TRBJ1-5; DNA: TGTGCCAGCAGAAAGACAGGGGATAGCAATCAGCCCCAGCATTTT; CDR3: CASRKTGDSNQPQHF
D: -; size: -; V: TRBV5-6; J: TRBJ2-1; DNA: TGTGCCAGCAGCTTGGTCGCAGGTGAGCAGTTCTTC; CDR3: CASSLVAGEQFF
D: TRBD2; size: -; V: TRBV9; J: TRBJ2-1; DNA: TGTGCCAGCAGCGTAGAAGGGACTAGCTGGGATGAGCAGTTCTTC; CDR3: CASSVEGTSWDEQFF
D: TRBD1; size: once; V: TRBV28; J: TRBJ2-7; DNA: TGTGCCAGCAGTTCCGGGACAGGGGACTACGAGCAGTACTTC; CDR3: CASSSGTGDYEQYF
D: TRBD1; size: -; V: TRBV5-1; J: TRBJ1-3; DNA: TGCGCCAGCAGCACCGGACAGGGGCCAAACACCATATATTTT; CDR3: CASSTGQGPNTIYF
D: TRBD1; size: -; V: TRBV6-5; J: TRBJ2-2; DNA: TGTGCCAGCAGTTACTCGAGGGACAGCACCGGGGAGCTGTTTTTT; CDR3: CASSYSRDSTGELFF
D: -; size: -; V: TRBV15; J: TRBJ2-2; DNA: TGTGCCACCAGCAGAGATCGGGGGAGAGGGCTTCCCGGGGAGCTGTTTTTT; CDR3: CATSRDRGRGLPGELFF
D: TRBD2; size: -; V: TRBV18; J: TRBJ2-1; DNA: TGTGCCAGCTCACCCATAGCGGGGCAGGCTTCTACCGATGAGCAGTTCTTC; CDR3: CASSPIAGQASTDEQFF
D: -; size: -; V: TRBV19; J: TRBJ1-4; DNA: TGTGCCAGTAGTAAATTAAAAGGGTCCAGGGATGAAAAACTGTTTTTT; CDR3: CASSKLKGSRDEKLFF
D: -; size: -; V: TRBV9; J: TRBJ2-2; DNA: TGTGCCAGCAGCGTTGACAGGTTGAGGGAGAAACCCGGGGAGCTGTTTTTT; CDR3: CASSVDRLREKPGELFF
D: TRBD1; size: -; V: TRBV6-5; J: TRBJ2-7; DNA: TGTGCCAGCAACAACGGGGACAGGGACCACGAGCAGTACTTC; CDR3: CASNNGDRDHEQYF
D: -; size: -; V: TRBV10-3; J: TRBJ1-2; DNA: TGTGCCATCAGTGAAGGCAGGGAGGAAAATGGCTACACCTTC; CDR3: CAISEGREENGYTF
D: -; size: -; V: TRBV2; J: TRBJ1-3; DNA: TGTGCCAGCAGTGTCAGTAACAGGGCGCAAGGAAACACCATATATTTT; CDR3: CASSVSNRAQGNTIYF
D: -; size: -; V: TRBV2; J: TRBJ2-7; DNA: TGTGCCAGCAGTGGGACTTACTACGAGCAGTACTTC; CDR3: CASSGTYYEQYF
D: TRBD2; size: -; V: TRBV5-5; J: TRBJ2-3; DNA: TGTGCCAGCAGCTCGGGACTAGCCGGGGCAGATACGCAGTATTTT; CDR3: CASSSGLAGADTQYF
D: TRBD2; size: once; V: TRBV15; J: TRBJ2-1; DNA: TGTGCCACCAGCAGAGATTCTTTGAGACTAGCGGGAGGGCCAAGTGAGCAGTTCTTC; CDR3: CATSRDSLRLAGGPSEQFF
D: -; size: -; V: TRBV12-5; J: TRBJ2-1; DNA: TGTGCTAGTGGTTTGAGACTAGTAGGTTCCTACAATGAGCAGTTCTTC; CDR3: CASGLRLVGSYNEQFF
D: TRBD1; size: -; V: TRBV5-1; J: TRBJ2-6; DNA: TGCGCCAGCAGCCCGGGACAGGGAATTTTCTCTGGGGCCAACGTCCTGACTTTC; CDR3: CASSPGQGIFSGANVLTF